The 24 T cell receptor beta chains listed next were all sequenced from one sample in a study of T cells in Graves' hyperthyroidism and ophthalmopathy. TCR beta CDR3 region amplification was performed from RNA transcripts. RT-PCR in the first round (using the HTBI primer set) targeted the TCR CDR3. TCRdb analysed the multiplex PCR reads with MiXCR anew, one entry per CDR3 protein. The sample records under 300,000 distinct CDR3 sequences, about 25% being singletons. The sequencing input was blood. The receptor set was obtained from a man aged 35-49 years with Graves' hyperthyroidism that later progressed to Graves' ophthalmopathy.

This clonotype was counted many times. This sequence joins TRBV11-2 and TRBJ2-2; no clear D gene. Germline assignment: CDR1 SGHAT and CDR2 FQNNGV. This CDR3 comprises 14 residues. Trimming removed 2 bases from V and 0 bases from J, with 4 bases in between. CDR3 protein: CASSLIPNTGELFF. The CDR3 DNA reads TGTGCCAGCAGCTTAATCCCGAACACCGGGGAGCTGTTTTTT.

This clonotype appeared many times. This chain connects TRBV20-1 to TRBJ2-7; 12 nucleotides match TRBD2. The CDR3 is 15 residues long. Losses at the gene ends were 5 bases for V and 6 bases for J; bases not matched to a gene: 11. Germline CDR1 and CDR2: DFQATT and SNEGSKA (reference sequence). CDR3 nucleotide sequence: TGCAGTGCTCCCATGGGGCCTAGCGGGAGGGGCGAGCAGTACTTC. Translated, it gives CSAPMGPSGRGEQYF.

This clonotype was detected many times. The genes are TRBV11-1 and TRBJ2-2, with TRBD2 matching 9 bases. The CDR3 covers 16 residues. V gave up 5 bases and J gave up 1 base; unmatched junction bases: 5. The germline CDR1 and CDR2 sequences are SGHAT and FQDESV (reference sequence). In DNA form, the CDR3 reads TGTGCCAGCAGCCTCCCTAGCGGGGAGAACACCGGGGAGCTGTTTTTT. It yields the protein CASSLPSGENTGELFF.

This clonotype came up many times. The rearrangement uses TRBV12-3 or TRBV12-4 and TRBJ2-7; D is ambiguous. The CDR3 consists of 13 residues. Trimming pared 6 bases from V and 1 base from J, leaving 10 bases between. The CDR3 is CASSFRLSYEQYF. In DNA form, the CDR3 reads TGTGCCAGCAGCTTTAGGCTTTCCTACGAGCAGTACTTC.

Ten or more counts support this clonotype. The CDR3 nucleotides are TGCGCCAGCAGCTCAGACAGGGCGATACGCTACACCTTC. Protein sequence: CASSSDRAIRYTF. V usage is TRBV5-1 and J usage is TRBJ1-2; TRBD1 aligns across 7 bases. CDR1 SGHRS and CDR2 YFSETQ come from the germline V gene. The trim removed 3 bases at V and 9 bases at J, leaving 8 bases unmatched. The CDR3 consists of 13 residues.

The V call is TRBV6-1, the J call TRBJ1-1; 8 bases match TRBD1. The junction had 7 bases not matched to a gene; V was cut back by 7 bases and J by 0 bases. This CDR3 contains 15 residues. The germline V gene encodes CDR1 MNHNS and CDR2 SASEGT. CDR3 DNA sequence: TGTGCCAGCACCCCAACGGACAGGGTGAACACTGAAGCTTTCTTT. Residues: CASTPTDRVNTEAFF.

This clonotype was recorded at least ten times. The rearrangement joins TRBV12-3 or TRBV12-4 to TRBJ2-7; TRBD1 agrees at 9 bases. The CDR3 has 14 amino acids. V shed 5 bases, J shed 7 bases, and the junction held 9 bases outside the gene matches. CDR3 loop: CASSPWDRAGEQYF. In nucleotides, the CDR3 is TGTGCCAGCAGTCCTTGGGACAGGGCGGGAGAGCAGTACTTC.

This clonotype was found once. This rearrangement joins TRBV20-1 to TRBJ2-7; the D is unclear. Germline V gives CDR1 DFQATT, CDR2 SNEGSKA (reference sequence). This CDR3 spans 15 amino acids. Trimming took 5 bases from V and 0 from J, leaving 17 bases between them. The CDR3 region has the DNA TGCAGTGCTCATGCTGCCGGGCGGAACTCCTACGAGCAGTACTTC. Protein: CSAHAAGRNSYEQYF.

The V gene is TRBV20-1, the J gene TRBJ2-7; 11 positions match TRBD2. Trimming removed 4 bases from V and 3 bases from J; junction bases left unmatched: 5. CDR3 length: 14 amino acids. Germline CDR1 and CDR2: DFQATT and SNEGSKA (reference sequence). This chain's CDR3 is CSATSTSGSYEQYF. The CDR3 bases are TGCAGTGCTACCTCTACTAGCGGGAGCTACGAGCAGTACTTC.

The chain is built from TRBV6-2 or TRBV6-3 and TRBJ2-7; no definite D call. Germline V gene lookup returns CDR1 MNHEY and CDR2 SVGEGT. The CDR3 has 14 residues. V was clipped by 0 bases and J by 2 bases, with 8 bases between them. The chain's CDR3 is CASSYSSLPYEQYF. The CDR3 region has the DNA TGTGCCAGCAGTTACTCCTCTCTACCCTACGAGCAGTACTTC.

This rearrangement joins TRBV12-3 or TRBV12-4 to TRBJ2-1; 14 bases line up with TRBD2. The V segment lost 6 bases and the J segment 9 bases; nucleotides outside the gene matches: 13. The CDR3 spans 17 residues. CDR3 residues: CASSAGRGTSGGGEQFF. For the CDR3, the DNA is TGTGCCAGCAGCGCCGGACGGGGGACTAGCGGGGGTGGTGAGCAGTTCTTC.

This clonotype occurred once. The chain joins TRBV5-1 to TRBJ2-7, with TRBD2 as a possible D gene (6 bases). The CDR3 sequence is 14 residues long. Germline V gene sequence: CDR1 SGHRS, CDR2 YFSETQ. The V gene lost 4 bases and the J gene lost 8 bases, with 19 bases spanning the gap. CDR3 nucleotides: TGCGCCAGCAGCCAACCGGGACTCCAGCCAAAGCAGTACTTC. Translating it yields CASSQPGLQPKQYF.

The chain is built from TRBV6-2 or TRBV6-3 and TRBJ1-1; D not resolved. CDR1 is MNHEY, CDR2 SVGEGT, per germline. Deletions cut 0 bases from V and 3 bases from J, with 8 bases between. The CDR3 spans 14 residues. The CDR3 spells CASSYSGSHTEAFF. The CDR3 DNA reads TGTGCCAGCAGTTACTCTGGCAGTCACACTGAAGCTTTCTTT.

This clonotype was seen at least ten times. The V gene is TRBV3-1, the J gene TRBJ2-7; weak D call: TRBD2 (6 bases). Germline CDR1 is LGHDT and CDR2 is YNNKEL (reference sequence). V was clipped by 4 bases and J by 2 bases, with 15 bases between them. This CDR3 has 15 amino acids. CDR3 residues: CASSPHGTWTYEQYF. Written as DNA, the CDR3 is TGTGCCAGCAGCCCCCATGGGACTTGGACCTACGAGCAGTACTTC.

Ten or more counts support this clonotype. The junction departs from the called germline gene at one end, perhaps through a read error. This chain links TRBV5-1 with TRBJ1-1; D may be TRBD1 (5 bases). Germline V gene sequence: CDR1 SGHRS, CDR2 YFSETQ. This CDR3 spans 13 amino acids. The CDR3 sequence: CASSLAWGSEGYF. The CDR3 DNA sequence: TGCGCCAGCAGCTTGGCATGGGGCTCCGAAGGTTACTTT.

This clonotype was recorded at least ten times. One end of the junction fails to match germline, which may point to a read error. The gene calls are TRBV12-3 or TRBV12-4 and TRBJ2-2; 8 positions match TRBD2. CDR3 length: 16 amino acids. The CDR3, as DNA: TGTACCAGCAGTCCCGGCGGGAGGTTAATCACCGGGGAGCTGTTTTTT. It specifies CTSSPGGRLITGELFF.

Many counts were recorded for this clonotype. The chain uses TRBV12-3 or TRBV12-4 and TRBJ1-2; 10 bases match TRBD1. This CDR3 region has 17 residues. Trimming cost V 4 bases and J 8 bases; bases outside gene matches: 16. The CDR3 coding sequence is TGTGCCAGCAGTTCGCCCGGGAGGGGGACAGGGGTTGACGGCTACACCTTC. Protein sequence: CASSSPGRGTGVDGYTF.

The CDR3 spells CASRRQGGGTEAFF. DNA of the CDR3: TGTGCCAGCAGAAGACAGGGAGGCGGCACTGAAGCTTTCTTT. V gene TRBV6-2 or TRBV6-3 combines with J gene TRBJ1-1; TRBD1 agrees at 7 bases. From germline, CDR1 is MNHEY and CDR2 SVGEGT. Losses at the gene ends were 6 bases for V and 4 bases for J; bases not matched to a gene: 8. The CDR3 sequence is 14 residues long.

The chain is built from TRBV6-1 and TRBJ1-1, with D tentatively TRBD1 (6 bases). V lost 6 bases, J lost 3 bases, and 11 bases lay in between. CDR1 and CDR2 from the germline V gene are MNHNS and SASEGT. The CDR3 loop spans 13 amino acids. CDR3 bases: TGTGCCAGCAGCGAACAGGGATACACTGAAGCTTTCTTT. Amino acid sequence: CASSEQGYTEAFF.

This clonotype was recorded at least ten times. The chain employs TRBV20-1 and TRBJ2-7; unclear D gene. CDR1 is DFQATT, CDR2 SNEGSKA, per germline (reference sequence). This CDR3 comprises 13 residues. V was shortened by 5 bases and J by 3 bases, with 14 bases between the two germline ends. The CDR3 sequence is CSAVPQASYEQYF. DNA for the CDR3: TGCAGTGCTGTTCCCCAGGCTAGCTACGAGCAGTACTTC.

The J gene is TRBJ1-1, the V gene TRBV30; D unclear. Deletions cut 5 bases from V and 0 bases from J, with 10 bases between. Germline loops: CDR1 GTSNPN, CDR2 SVGIG (reference sequence). This CDR3 region has 13 residues. The CDR3 sequence: CAWGRPLNTEAFF. Written as DNA, the CDR3 is TGTGCCTGGGGCAGGCCGCTGAACACTGAAGCTTTCTTT.

This clonotype occurred many times. The rearrangement links TRBV11-2 to TRBJ1-2, with unresolved D. V was clipped by 2 bases and J by 4 bases, with 8 bases between them. This CDR3 comprises 13 residues. CDR1 and CDR2 from the germline V gene are SGHAT and FQNNGV. The CDR3 DNA sequence: TGTGCCAGCAGCTTAAGGTCCACCTATGGCTACACCTTC. Protein: CASSLRSTYGYTF.

This clonotype was seen ten or more times. V usage is TRBV29-1 and J usage is TRBJ1-1, with D hard to call. Germline CDR1 SQVTM, CDR2 ANQGSEA. This CDR3 spans 12 amino acids. V gave up 4 bases and J gave up 3 bases, with 9 bases separating them. The CDR3 coding sequence is TGCAGCGTTGTAAGGTTGTACACTGAAGCTTTCTTT. It codes for CSVVRLYTEAFF.

In this sample, this clonotype turned up a few times. The gene calls are TRBV7-2 and TRBJ2-7; perhaps TRBD2 as D (6 bases). The CDR3 has 14 amino acids. Germline V gene lookup returns CDR1 SGHTA and CDR2 FQGNSA. Trimming shortened V by 5 bases and J by 3 bases, and 14 bases separated the two germline ends. CDR3 in amino acids: CASSGLGGNYEQYF. The DNA for the CDR3 is TGTGCCAGCAGCGGACTGGGCGGGAACTACGAGCAGTACTTC.